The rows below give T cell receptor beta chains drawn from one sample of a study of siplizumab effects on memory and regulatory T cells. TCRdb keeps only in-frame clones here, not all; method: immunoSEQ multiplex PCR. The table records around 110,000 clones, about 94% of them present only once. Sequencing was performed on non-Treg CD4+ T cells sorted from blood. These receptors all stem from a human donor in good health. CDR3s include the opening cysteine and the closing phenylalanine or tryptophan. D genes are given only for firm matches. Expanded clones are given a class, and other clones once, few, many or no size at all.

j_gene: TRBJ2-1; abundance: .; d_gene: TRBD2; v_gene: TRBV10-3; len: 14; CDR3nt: TGTGCCATCAGCGCGGGGGGGTCCTACAATGAGCAGTTCTTC; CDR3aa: CAISAGGSYNEQFF
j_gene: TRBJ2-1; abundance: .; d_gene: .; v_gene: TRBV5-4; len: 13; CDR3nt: TGTGCCAGCAGCTTACGGGACATCAATGAGCAGTTCTTC; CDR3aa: CASSLRDINEQFF
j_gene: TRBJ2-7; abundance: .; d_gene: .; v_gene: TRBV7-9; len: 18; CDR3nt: TGTGCCAGCAGCTTAGCTAACTACAGGACTCTAAGCTCCTACGAGCAGTACTTC; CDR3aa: CASSLANYRTLSSYEQYF
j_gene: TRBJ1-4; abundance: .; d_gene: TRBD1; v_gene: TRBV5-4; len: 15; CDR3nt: TGTGCCAGCAGCGGTAGGGACAGGGGTAATGAAAAACTGTTTTTT; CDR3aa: CASSGRDRGNEKLFF
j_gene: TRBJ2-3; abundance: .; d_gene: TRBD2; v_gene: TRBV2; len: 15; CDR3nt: TGTGCCAGTCACTCCTCGCGGGGGGGGGCCGATACGCAGTATTTT; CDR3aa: CASHSSRGGADTQYF
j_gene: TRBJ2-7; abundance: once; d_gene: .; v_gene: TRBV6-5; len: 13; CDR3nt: TGTGCCAGCAGATCGACAGCTATCTACGAGCAGTACTTC; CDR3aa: CASRSTAIYEQYF
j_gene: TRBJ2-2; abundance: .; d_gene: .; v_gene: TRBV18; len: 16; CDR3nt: TGTGCCAGCTCACCACTCTTCTATCCCGGCCTCGGGTGGCTGTTTTTT; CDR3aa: CASSPLFYPGLGWLFF
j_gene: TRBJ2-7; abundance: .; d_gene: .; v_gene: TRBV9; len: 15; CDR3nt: TGTGCCAGCAGCCCTAGTTCTGAAGCTAAAGGCGAGCAGTACTTC; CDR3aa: CASSPSSEAKGEQYF
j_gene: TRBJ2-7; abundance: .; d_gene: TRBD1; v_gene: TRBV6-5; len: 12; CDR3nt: TGTGCCAGCAGTAGAGACAGGGACGAGCAGTACTTC; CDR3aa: CASSRDRDEQYF
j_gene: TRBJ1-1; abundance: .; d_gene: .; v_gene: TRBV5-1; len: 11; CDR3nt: TGCGCCAGCTCGAAAAACACTGAAGCTTTCTTT; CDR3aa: CASSKNTEAFF
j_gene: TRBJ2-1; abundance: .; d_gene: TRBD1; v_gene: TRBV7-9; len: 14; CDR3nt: TGTGCCAGCAGCACAGGACAGGGTATAGATGAGCAGTTCTTC; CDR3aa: CASSTGQGIDEQFF
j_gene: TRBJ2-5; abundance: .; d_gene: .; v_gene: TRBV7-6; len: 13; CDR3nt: TGTGCCAGCAGCTTAGGGCCGAAAGAGACCCAGTACTTC; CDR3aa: CASSLGPKETQYF
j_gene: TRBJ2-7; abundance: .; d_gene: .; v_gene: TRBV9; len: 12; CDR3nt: TGTGCCAGCAGCGTAGAAGGGGCCCAGCAGTACTTC; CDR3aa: CASSVEGAQQYF
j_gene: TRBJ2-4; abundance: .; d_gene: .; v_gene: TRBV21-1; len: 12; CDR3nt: TGTGCCAGCACGACCCGGGTAAACATTCAGTACTTC; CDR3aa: CASTTRVNIQYF
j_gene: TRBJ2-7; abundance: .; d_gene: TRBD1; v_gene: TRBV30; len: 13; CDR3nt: TGTGCCTGGGCTGGGACAGTCTCCTACGAGCAGTACTTC; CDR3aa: CAWAGTVSYEQYF
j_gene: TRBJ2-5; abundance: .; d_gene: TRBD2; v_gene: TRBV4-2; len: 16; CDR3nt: TGTGCCAGCAGCCAATTAGGCGGGGGTAGTGAGGAGACCCAGTACTTC; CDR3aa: CASSQLGGGSEETQYF
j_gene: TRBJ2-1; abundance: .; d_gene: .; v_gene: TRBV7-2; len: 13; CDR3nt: TGTGCCAGCAGCTTAGTTTACCGGAGTGAGCAGTTCTTC; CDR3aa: CASSLVYRSEQFF
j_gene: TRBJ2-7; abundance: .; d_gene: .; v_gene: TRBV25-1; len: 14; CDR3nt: TGTGCCAGCAGTGGGCCAGGGTTAACGGACGAGCAGTACTTC; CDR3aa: CASSGPGLTDEQYF
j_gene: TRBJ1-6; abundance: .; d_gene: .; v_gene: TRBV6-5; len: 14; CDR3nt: TGTGCCAGCAGAAACAGGGAAGGCTCTTCACCCCTCCACTTT; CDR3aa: CASRNREGSSPLHF
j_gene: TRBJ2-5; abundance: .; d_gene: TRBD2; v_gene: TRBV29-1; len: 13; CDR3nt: TGCAGCGTTGAAAGAGGGGAGGGAGAGACCCAGTACTTC; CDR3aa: CSVERGEGETQYF
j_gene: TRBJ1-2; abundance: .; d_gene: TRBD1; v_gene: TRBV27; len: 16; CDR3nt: TGTGCCAGCAGTTTTGGTCGGGACAGGGCCTTCTATGGCTACACCTTC; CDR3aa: CASSFGRDRAFYGYTF
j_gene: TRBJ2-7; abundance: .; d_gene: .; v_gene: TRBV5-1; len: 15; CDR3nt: TGCGCCAGCAGCTCAGTACAGGGCGCTTCCTACGAGCAGTACTTC; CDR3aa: CASSSVQGASYEQYF
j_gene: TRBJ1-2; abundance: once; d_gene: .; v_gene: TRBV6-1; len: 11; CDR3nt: TGTGCCAGCCGGCTTGACTATGGCTACACCTTC; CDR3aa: CASRLDYGYTF
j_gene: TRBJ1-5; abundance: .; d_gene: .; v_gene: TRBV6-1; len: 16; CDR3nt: TGTGCCAGCAGTGAAGAGGGAGGTATCTTTAATCAGCCCCAGCATTTT; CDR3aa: CASSEEGGIFNQPQHF
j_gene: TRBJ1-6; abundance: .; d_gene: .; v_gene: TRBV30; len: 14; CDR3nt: TGTGCCTGGAGTGTGTCAGGGCAGAATTCACCCCTCCACTTT; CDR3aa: CAWSVSGQNSPLHF
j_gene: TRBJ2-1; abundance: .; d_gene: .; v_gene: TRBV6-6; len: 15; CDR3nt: TGTGCCAGCAGTTACTGGACGGGGCCCTACAATGAGCAGTTCTTC; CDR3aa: CASSYWTGPYNEQFF
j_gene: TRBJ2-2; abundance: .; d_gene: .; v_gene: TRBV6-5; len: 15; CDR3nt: TGTGCCAGCAGTTACTCTAGGGAATCCACCGGGGAGCTGTTTTTT; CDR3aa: CASSYSRESTGELFF
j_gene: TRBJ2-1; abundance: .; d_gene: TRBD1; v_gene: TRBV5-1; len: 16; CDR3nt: TGCGCCAGCAGCGGAAGGGCACAGGGGACCGATAATGAGCAGTTCTTC; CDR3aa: CASSGRAQGTDNEQFF
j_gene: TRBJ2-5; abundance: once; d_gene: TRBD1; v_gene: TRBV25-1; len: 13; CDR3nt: TGTGCCAGCCGGGGACAGATTGCAGAGACCCAGTACTTC; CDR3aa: CASRGQIAETQYF
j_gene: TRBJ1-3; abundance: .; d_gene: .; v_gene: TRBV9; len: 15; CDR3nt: TGTGCCAGCAGCGTAGACGGGAACTCTGGAAACACCATATATTTT; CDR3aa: CASSVDGNSGNTIYF
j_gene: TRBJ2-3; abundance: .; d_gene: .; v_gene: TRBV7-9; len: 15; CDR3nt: TGTGCCAGCAGCTTAGCGCGGCAGGCAGGAGATACGCAGTATTTT; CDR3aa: CASSLARQAGDTQYF
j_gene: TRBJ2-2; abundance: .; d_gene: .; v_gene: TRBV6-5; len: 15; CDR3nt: TGTGCCAGCAGTCTCCAGGGTCGAGGTACCGGGGAGCTGTTTTTT; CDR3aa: CASSLQGRGTGELFF
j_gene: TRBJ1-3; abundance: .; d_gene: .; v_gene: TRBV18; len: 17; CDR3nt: TGTGCCAGCTCACCATTCAGGACAGTCCTCTCTGGAAACACCATATATTTT; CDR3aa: CASSPFRTVLSGNTIYF
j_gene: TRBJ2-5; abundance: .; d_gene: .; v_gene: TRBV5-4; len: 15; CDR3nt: TGTGCCAGCAGCTTGGGGTATGAGGGTCCGGAGACCCAGTACTTC; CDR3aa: CASSLGYEGPETQYF
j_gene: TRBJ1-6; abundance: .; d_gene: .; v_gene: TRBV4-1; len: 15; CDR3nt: TGCGCCAGCAGCCAAGCGGGACGATATAATTCACCCCTCCACTTT; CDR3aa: CASSQAGRYNSPLHF
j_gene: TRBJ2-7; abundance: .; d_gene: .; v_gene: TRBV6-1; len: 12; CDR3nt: TGTGCCAGCAGTCCGGACCACTACGAGCAGTACTTC; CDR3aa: CASSPDHYEQYF
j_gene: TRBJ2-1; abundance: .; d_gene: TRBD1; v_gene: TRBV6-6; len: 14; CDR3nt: TGTGCCAGCCTACGGGACAGGGGAAACAATGAGCAGTTCTTC; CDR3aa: CASLRDRGNNEQFF
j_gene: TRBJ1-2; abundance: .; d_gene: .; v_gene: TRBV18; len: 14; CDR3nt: TGTGCCAGCTCACCAGCGGCAGGAGAGTATGGCTACACCTTC; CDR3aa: CASSPAAGEYGYTF
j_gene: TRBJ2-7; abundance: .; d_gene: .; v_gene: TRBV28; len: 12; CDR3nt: TGTGCCAGCAGTTTGGTGCGCTACGAGCAGTACTTC; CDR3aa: CASSLVRYEQYF
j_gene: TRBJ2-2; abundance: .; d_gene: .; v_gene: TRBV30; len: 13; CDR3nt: TGTGCCTGGAGTAGGGTAGCGCCCGGGGAGCTGTTTTTT; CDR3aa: CAWSRVAPGELFF
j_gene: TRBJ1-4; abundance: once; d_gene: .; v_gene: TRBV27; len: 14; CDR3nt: TGTGCCAGCAGTTTAATCGGACAAGCTGAAAAACTGTTTTTT; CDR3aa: CASSLIGQAEKLFF
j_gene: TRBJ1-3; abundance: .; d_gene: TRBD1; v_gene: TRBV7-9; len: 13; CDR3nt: TGTGCCAGCAGGCGGGGACAGGGAAACACCATATATTTT; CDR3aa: CASRRGQGNTIYF